Sequencing of this T cell receptor beta chain was carried out in a study of cytomegalovirus exposure and HLA in healthy donors. Study summary: The study placed approximately 81% of its approximately 400 genotyped donors in the Caucasian-associated ancestry cluster.

There are 15 residues in the CDR3. The germline V gene has CDR1 KGHSH and CDR2 LQKENI. Unmatched junction bases numbered 7, after V lost 3 bases and J lost 2 bases. It was with 60 Vbeta and 13 Jbeta primers that the PCR ran. Measured with immunoSEQ multiplex PCR; TCRdb has only the in-frame clones, and not every one. The repertoire holds 110,000 to 150,000 clones, with roughly 70% as singletons. Sequencing was done on a sample of PBMCs. This receptor was identified in a man younger than 40 in good health and CMV-seronegative. The V gene is TRBV18, the J gene TRBJ2-7; 7 bases are a match to TRBD2. In DNA, the CDR3 is TGTGCCAGCTCACCCCGGGCGGGAGTCACCTACGAGCAGTACTTC. Translated: CASSPRAGVTYEQYF.